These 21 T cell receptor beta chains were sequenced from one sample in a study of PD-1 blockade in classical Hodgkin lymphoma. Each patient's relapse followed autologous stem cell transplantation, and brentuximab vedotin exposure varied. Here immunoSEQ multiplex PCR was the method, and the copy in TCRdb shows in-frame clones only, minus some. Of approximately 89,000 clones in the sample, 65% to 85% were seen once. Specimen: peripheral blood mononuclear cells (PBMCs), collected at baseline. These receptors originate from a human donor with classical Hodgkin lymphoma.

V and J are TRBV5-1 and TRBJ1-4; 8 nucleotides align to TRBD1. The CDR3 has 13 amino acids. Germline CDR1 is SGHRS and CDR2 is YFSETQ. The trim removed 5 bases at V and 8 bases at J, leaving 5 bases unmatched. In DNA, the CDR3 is TGCGCCAGCAGGACAGGGGCCGGGGAAAAACTGTTTTTT. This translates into CASRTGAGEKLFF.

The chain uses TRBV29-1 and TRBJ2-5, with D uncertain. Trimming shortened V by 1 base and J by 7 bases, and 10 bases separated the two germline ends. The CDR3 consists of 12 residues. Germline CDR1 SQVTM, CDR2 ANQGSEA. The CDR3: CSVEGGTGTQYF. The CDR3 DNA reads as TGCAGCGTTGAAGGCGGCACTGGGACCCAGTACTTC.

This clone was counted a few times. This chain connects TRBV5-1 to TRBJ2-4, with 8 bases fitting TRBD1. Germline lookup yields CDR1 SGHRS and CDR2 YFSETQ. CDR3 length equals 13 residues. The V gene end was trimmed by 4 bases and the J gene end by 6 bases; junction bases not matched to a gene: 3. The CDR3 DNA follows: TGCGCCAGCAGCCCAGGGGGCCCAAACATTCAGTACTTC. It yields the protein CASSPGGPNIQYF. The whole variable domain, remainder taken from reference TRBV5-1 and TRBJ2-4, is KAGVTQTPRYLIKTRGQQVTLSCSPISGHRSVSWYQQTPGQGLQFLFEYFSETQRNKGNFPGRFSGRQFSNSRSEMNVSTLELGDSALYLCASSPGGPNIQYFGAGTRLSVL.

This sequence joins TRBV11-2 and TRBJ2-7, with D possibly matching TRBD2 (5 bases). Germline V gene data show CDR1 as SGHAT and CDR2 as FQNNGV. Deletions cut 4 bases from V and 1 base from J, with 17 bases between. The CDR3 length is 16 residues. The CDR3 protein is CASSSTGLGWSYEQYF. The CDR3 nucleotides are TGTGCCAGCAGCTCCACTGGACTGGGCTGGTCCTACGAGCAGTACTTC.

CDR3 nucleotides: TGTGCCAGCTTTGAGCAGGTGAACACTGAAGCTTTCTTT. This sequence encodes CASFEQVNTEAFF. V gene TRBV6-1 combines with J gene TRBJ1-1; no firm D call. The germline V gene has CDR1 MNHNS and CDR2 SASEGT. The CDR3 length is 13 residues. The ends were cut back, 8 bases at V and 0 bases at J, with 10 bases in the middle.

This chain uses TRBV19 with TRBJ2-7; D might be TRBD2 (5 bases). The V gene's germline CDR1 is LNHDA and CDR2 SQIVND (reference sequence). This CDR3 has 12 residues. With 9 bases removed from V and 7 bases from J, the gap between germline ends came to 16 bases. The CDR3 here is CASRPVTGEQYF. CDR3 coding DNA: TGTGCCAGCAGACCCGTCACGGGGGAGCAGTACTTC.

Written as DNA, the CDR3 is TGTGCCAGTAGTATTGATCAGGCTGAAGCTTTCTTT. Amino acid sequence: CASSIDQAEAFF. The gene calls are TRBV19 and TRBJ1-1; D is uncertain. V was cut by 3 bases and J by 6 bases, with 8 bases left in between. The CDR3 consists of 12 residues. Per the germline V gene, CDR1 is LNHDA and CDR2 is SQIVND (reference sequence).

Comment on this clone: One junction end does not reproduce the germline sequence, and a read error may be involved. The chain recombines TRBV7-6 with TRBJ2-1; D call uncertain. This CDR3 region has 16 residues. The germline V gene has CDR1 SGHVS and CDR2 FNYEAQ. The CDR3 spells CASSSAPSLSSNEQFF. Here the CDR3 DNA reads TGTGCCAGCAGCTCAGCGCCCAGTCTCTCCTCCAATGAGCAGTTCTTC.

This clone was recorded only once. This CDR3 reads CASRERTGGKNYGYTF. The DNA of the CDR3 is TGTGCCAGCAGAGAACGGACAGGGGGTAAGAACTATGGCTACACCTTC. V usage is TRBV6-1 and J usage is TRBJ1-2; 10 bases are shared with TRBD1. This CDR3 comprises 16 residues. The germline gives CDR1 MNHNS, CDR2 SASEGT. After removal of 6 bases from V and 2 bases from J, the junction contained 9 bases not matched to a gene.

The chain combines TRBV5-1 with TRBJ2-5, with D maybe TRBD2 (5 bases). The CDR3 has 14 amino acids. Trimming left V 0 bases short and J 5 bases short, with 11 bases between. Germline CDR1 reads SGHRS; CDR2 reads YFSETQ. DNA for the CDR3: TGCGCCAGCAGCTTGGGGGCTAGCCAGGAGACCCAGTACTTC. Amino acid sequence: CASSLGASQETQYF.

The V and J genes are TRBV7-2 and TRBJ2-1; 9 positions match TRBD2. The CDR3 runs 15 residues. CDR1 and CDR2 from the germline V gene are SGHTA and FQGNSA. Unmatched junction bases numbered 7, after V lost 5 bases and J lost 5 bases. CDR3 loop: CASSPPGTSNNEQFF. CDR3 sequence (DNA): TGTGCCAGCAGCCCCCCCGGGACTAGCAACAATGAGCAGTTCTTC.

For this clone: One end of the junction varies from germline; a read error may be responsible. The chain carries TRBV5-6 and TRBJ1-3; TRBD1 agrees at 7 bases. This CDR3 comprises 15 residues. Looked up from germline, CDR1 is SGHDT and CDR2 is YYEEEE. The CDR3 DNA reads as TGTGCCAGCAGATTGGGACAGACCTCTGGAAACACCATATATTTT. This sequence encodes CASRLGQTSGNTIYF.

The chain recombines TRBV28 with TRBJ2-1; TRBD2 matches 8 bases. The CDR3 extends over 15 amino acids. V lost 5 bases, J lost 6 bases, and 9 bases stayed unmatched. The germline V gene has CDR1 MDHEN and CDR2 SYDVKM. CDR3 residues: CASSLAGGDLNEQFF. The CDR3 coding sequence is TGTGCCAGCAGTCTTGCGGGAGGCGATCTCAATGAGCAGTTCTTC.

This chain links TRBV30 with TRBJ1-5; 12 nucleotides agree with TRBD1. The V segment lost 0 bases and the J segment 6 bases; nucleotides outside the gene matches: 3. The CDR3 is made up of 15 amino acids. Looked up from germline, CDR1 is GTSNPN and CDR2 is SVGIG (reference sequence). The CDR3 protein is CAWSVGTGGAQPQHF. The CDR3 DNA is TGTGCCTGGAGTGTAGGGACAGGGGGCGCTCAGCCCCAGCATTTT.

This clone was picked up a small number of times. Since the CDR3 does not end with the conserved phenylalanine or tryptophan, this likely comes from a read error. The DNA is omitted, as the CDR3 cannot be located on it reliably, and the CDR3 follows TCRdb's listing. The CDR3 region is CATSRIKGGSR. V is TRBV15 and J is TRBJ2-7. The CDR3 sequence runs 11 residues, both termini included. Germline CDR1 and CDR2: LNHNV and YYDKDF (reference sequence).

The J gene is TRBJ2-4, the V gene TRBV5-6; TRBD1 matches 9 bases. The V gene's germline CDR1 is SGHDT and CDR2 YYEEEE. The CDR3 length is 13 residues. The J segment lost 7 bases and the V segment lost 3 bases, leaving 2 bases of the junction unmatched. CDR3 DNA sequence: TGTGCCAGCAGCTCGGACAGGGGCAACATTCAGTACTTC. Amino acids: CASSSDRGNIQYF. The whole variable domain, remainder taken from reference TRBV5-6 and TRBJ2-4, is DAGVTQSPTHLIKTRGQQVTLRCSPKSGHDTVSWYQQALGQGPQFIFQYYEEEERQRGNFPDRFSGHQFPNYSSELNVNALLLGDSALYLCASSSDRGNIQYFGAGTRLSVL.

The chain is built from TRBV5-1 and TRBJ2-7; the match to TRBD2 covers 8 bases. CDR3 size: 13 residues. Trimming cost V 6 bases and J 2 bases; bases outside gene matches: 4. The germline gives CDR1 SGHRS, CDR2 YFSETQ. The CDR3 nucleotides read TGCGCCAGCACCTTAGCGGGAACCTACGAGCAGTACTTC. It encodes CASTLAGTYEQYF.

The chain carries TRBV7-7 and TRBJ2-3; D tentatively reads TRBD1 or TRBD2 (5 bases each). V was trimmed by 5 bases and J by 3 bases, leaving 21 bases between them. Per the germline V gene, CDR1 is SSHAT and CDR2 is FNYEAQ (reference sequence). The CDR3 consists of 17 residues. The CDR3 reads CASSPATATWGTDTQYF. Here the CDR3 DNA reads TGTGCCAGCAGCCCGGCTACGGCAACCTGGGGGACAGATACGCAGTATTTT.

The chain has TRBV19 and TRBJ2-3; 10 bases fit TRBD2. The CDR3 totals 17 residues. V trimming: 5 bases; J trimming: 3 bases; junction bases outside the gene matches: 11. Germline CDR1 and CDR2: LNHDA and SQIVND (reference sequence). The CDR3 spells CASSLLAGDLGTDTQYF. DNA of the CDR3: TGTGCCAGTAGTTTGCTAGCGGGAGATTTGGGGACAGATACGCAGTATTTT.

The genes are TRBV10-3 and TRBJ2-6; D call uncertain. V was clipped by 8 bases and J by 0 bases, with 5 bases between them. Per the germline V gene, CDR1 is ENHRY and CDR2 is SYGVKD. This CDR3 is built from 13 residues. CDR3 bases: TGTGCCATCGGATTCTCTGGGGCCAACGTCCTGACTTTC. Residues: CAIGFSGANVLTF.

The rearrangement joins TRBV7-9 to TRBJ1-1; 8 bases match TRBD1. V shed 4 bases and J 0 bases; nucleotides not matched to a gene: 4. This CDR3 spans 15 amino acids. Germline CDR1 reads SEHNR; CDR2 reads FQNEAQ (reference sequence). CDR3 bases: TGTGCCAGCAGCTCCAACAGGGGGGTGAACACTGAAGCTTTCTTT. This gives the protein CASSSNRGVNTEAFF.